This TCR beta chain was found in a study of T cell responses to AZD1222 COVID-19 vaccine. Study results and limitations: Spike-wide coverage was observed for vaccine-associated CD4 TCRs, with dominant responses at 160-218 and 743-854. Baseline antibody screening turned up just six seropositive AZD1222 recipients. Only after the peak T cell response were repertoires sampled. The donor cohort was predominantly white British with a female majority, and clonal diversity may have been underestimated.

This CDR3 is 12 amino acids long. Per germline, CDR1 MNHEY and CDR2 SVGAGI. J was trimmed by 3 bases and V by 7 bases; bases with no gene match: 2. Regarding this clone: Its matching antigen is unknown.

The table came from immunoSEQ multiplex PCR; TCRdb's copy has only in-frame clones and leaves some out. The sample includes about 100,000 clones, around 87% of them seen just once. V is TRBV6-5 and J is TRBJ2-5; 7 nucleotides line up with TRBD1. The input for sequencing was peripheral blood, taken on day 0 of MenACWY control vaccination. This TCR was recovered from an adult in good health. The CDR3 loop is CASMGTEETQYF. The CDR3 DNA reads as TGTGCCAGCATGGGGACAGAAGAGACCCAGTACTTC.